The clone carrying this TCR beta chain was picked up a small number of times. Its antigen is still unknown. This CDR3 contains 11 residues. CDR1 and CDR2 from the germline V gene are SGHNT and YYREEE (reference sequence). V shed 5 bases and J shed 6 bases, with 8 bases lying between them. The record originates from a study of T cell responses to AZD1222 COVID-19 vaccine. Findings of the study overall: Unmutated variant regions are reportedly targeted by nearly half of spike-specific TCRs. White British donors predominated, females outnumbered males, and clonal diversity was possibly underestimated. Breadth and depth of Spike-specific TCRs rose after two AZD1222 doses.

Sequencing used immunoSEQ multiplex PCR; TCRdb keeps in-frame clones, though not all of them. This table holds tens of thousands of clones, over 75% found once. The sequences come from peripheral blood, collected on day 0 of AZD1222 vaccination. The rearrangement links TRBV5-4 to TRBJ1-1; D gene ambiguous. The TCR originated in an adult in good health. The CDR3 coding sequence is TGTGCCAGCAGGGTGGGTGCTGAAGCTTTCTTT. Translating it yields CASRVGAEAFF.